This entry lists 9 T cell receptor beta chains sequenced from one sample in a study of neurological immune-mediated disorders. TCRdb recomputed calls from the 5' RACE reads with MiXCR, one row per CDR3 protein. The profile shows about 25,000 distinct CDR3 sequences, 3% to 3.5% of them singletons. The sequencing sample was made of PBMCs. Receptors were obtained from a woman under 40 with multiple sclerosis.

This clonotype was found many times. This chain joins TRBV10-2 and TRBJ2-7; a weak D match, TRBD2 (6 bases). The germline V and J ends were trimmed by 8 bases and 2 bases, with 16 bases remaining between them. CDR1 and CDR2 (germline): WSHSY, SAAADI. This CDR3 is built from 14 residues. This chain's CDR3 is CASLAGTLPYEQYF. CDR3 sequence (DNA): TGCGCCAGCCTGGCAGGGACTCTTCCCTACGAGCAGTACTTC.

This clonotype was seen many times. V and J are TRBV18 and TRBJ2-6; unclear D gene. There are 16 residues in the CDR3. Trimming took off 2 bases at V and 1 base at J, with 9 bases between the two ends. Germline V gene data show CDR1 as KGHSH and CDR2 as LQKENI. The CDR3 sequence: CASSPLGKSGANVLTF. CDR3 DNA sequence: TGTGCCAGCTCACCATTAGGGAAATCTGGGGCCAACGTCCTGACTTTC.

In this sample, this clonotype turned up many times. The CDR3 region is CASSASGSSYNEQFF. The CDR3 nucleotides are TGTGCCAGCAGCGCTAGCGGGAGCTCCTACAATGAGCAGTTCTTC. V and J are TRBV12-3 or TRBV12-4 and TRBJ2-1; 10 nucleotides agree with TRBD2. The CDR3 extends over 15 amino acids. After removal of 6 bases from V and 0 bases from J, the junction contained 2 bases not matched to a gene.

The table lists this clonotype with many counts. This chain joins TRBV21-1 and TRBJ2-3; the D call in the table, TRBD2, was not verified against the DNA. TRBV21-1 is labeled a pseudogene. CDR3 length equals 17 residues. The CDR3 is CASSKVPGLAPPDTQYF. The CDR3 DNA reads TGTGCCAGCAGCAAAGTTCCGGGACTAGCGCCTCCAGATACGCAGTATTTT.

This clonotype showed up just a few times. The chain links TRBV6-5 to TRBJ2-7; D remains unclear. This CDR3 is built from 15 residues. V dropped 6 bases and J dropped 3 bases, with 18 bases sitting between them. Per the germline V gene, CDR1 is MNHEY and CDR2 is SVGAGI. In nucleotides, the CDR3 is TGTGCCAGCAGGAGAAACGGACCGCCGGGCTACGAGCAGTACTTC. This encodes CASRRNGPPGYEQYF.

This clonotype was detected many times. This chain connects TRBV28 to TRBJ2-2; possibly TRBD1 for D (6 bases). The CDR3 is 16 residues long. V was trimmed by 5 bases and J by 4 bases, leaving 17 bases between them. Looked up from germline, CDR1 is MDHEN and CDR2 is SYDVKM. CDR3 coding DNA: TGTGCCAGCAGTAGGCTACAGGGTTCGGGCACCGGGGAGCTGTTTTTT. This sequence encodes CASSRLQGSGTGELFF.

This clonotype has a count of ten or more. The gene calls are TRBV6-6 and TRBJ1-1; D is uncertain. From germline, CDR1 is MNHNY and CDR2 SVGAGI (reference sequence). The CDR3 is made up of 13 amino acids. The V end lost 7 bases, the J end lost 6 bases, and 15 bases lay between the germline ends. Here the CDR3 reads CASTPRPGAEAFF. The CDR3 nucleotides are TGTGCCAGCACCCCAAGGCCAGGAGCTGAAGCTTTCTTT.

This clonotype was recorded many times. CDR3 DNA: TGTGCCAGCAGCTCAGACAGGAGCTCTGGAAACACCATATATTTT. Residues: CASSSDRSSGNTIYF. V gene TRBV7-2 combines with J gene TRBJ1-3; D possibly corresponds to TRBD1 (6 bases). Germline V lookup: CDR1 SGHTA, CDR2 FQGNSA. The V end was cut by 4 bases, the J end by 0 bases, with 10 bases between. The length of the CDR3 is 15 residues.

This clonotype was counted ten times or more. The V gene is TRBV6-5, the J gene TRBJ2-1; 7 bases fit TRBD1. V shed 6 bases and J 7 bases; nucleotides not matched to a gene: 12. This CDR3 contains 15 residues. Germline V CDR1 and CDR2: MNHEY, SVGAGI. The CDR3 sequence: CASRTGTAAPNEQFF. The CDR3 DNA reads TGTGCCAGCAGAACCGGGACAGCCGCCCCAAATGAGCAGTTCTTC.